This TCR beta chain was identified in a study of T cells in Graves' hyperthyroidism and ophthalmopathy (dated by TCRdb to 2018 to 2020). Context from the whole study: Peripheral blood samples were taken at the time of initial diagnosis, prior to any treatment. A discovery cohort of about 95 patients, about 44 with Graves' ophthalmopathy and about 60 with stable Graves' hyperthyroidism, was used to find distinguishing TCR V-J signatures. An independent validation cohort of 18 to 20 hyperthyroidism patients and roughly 16 patients who later progressed to ophthalmopathy tested prospective prediction of ophthalmopathy. The 90 to 100 discovery patients were randomly split 7:3 into training and test sets. The study also compared thyroid tissue and blood T-cell repertoires from roughly six Graves' hyperthyroidism patients. After sampling, hyperthyroidism patients received methimazole starting at 30 mg daily, and ophthalmopathy patients received high-dose intravenous methylprednisolone. TCR Vbeta CDR3 sequencing of approximately 140 peripheral blood samples (under 45 ophthalmopathy, 70 to 85 hyperthyroidism and about 17 progressor patients) is reported in the paper.

Including the terminal cysteine and phenylalanine, the CDR3 comprises 16 residues. Only the CDR3 DNA stays, 48 bases, in frame from base 1. CDR1 and CDR2 (SGHNT, YYREEE) derive from the germline V gene (reference sequence). V ends up 4 bases short and J 1 base short, with an unmatched junction base count of 4. This clonotype was seen at least ten times. The clone's antigen remains unknown. No base-level quality is on record; no much larger clone is a single base apart. The TCR beta CDR3 regions were amplified from the RNA transcripts. A first-round RT-PCR of the TCR CDR3 used the HTBI primer set with the Qiagen OneStep RT-PCR kit. Libraries were constructed in a second round of multiplex PCR, after which size selection and purification were carried out. Paired-end sequencing of the libraries was performed with 100 bp reads on an Illumina HiSeq2000. The published analysis was carried out like this. SOAPnuke was used to process the raw data, removing reads that contained adapters or uncalled bases, had a mean Phred below 15, or lacked an exact match to the constant primer or identifier. High-quality paired reads were merged using COPE v1.2.5, and each unique nucleotide sequence was defined as a clonotype. MiTCR v1.1 was used to align clonotypes to the IMGT TRBV, TRBD and TRBJ reference segments. The analysis was restricted to V-J combinations with a frequency above 0.0001, which together covered 98% to 99.2% of the repertoires. A TCS score was defined as the ratio between F50 (clonal expansion) and ExV (chaos), using BLOSUM62-based TCRdist between CDR3 peptides within each V-J. Welch's t-statistics and random forest reduced just over 500 V-J features to some 14, which were used in a naive Bayes classifier (R e1071). The raw public reads went through TCRdb reprocessing: fastp at Q25, MiXCR clone calling, in-frame beta chains kept. Rows matching on CDR3 protein sequence are summarized as one entry with the most common DNA and genes. The V and J calls were determined by TCRdb, not by the authors. Within this sample are fewer than 200,000 distinct CDR3 sequences, with about 17% of them counted one time only. The leading ten clones occupy roughly 30% of the sample.

Stable Graves' hyperthyroidism was defined as the absence of progression to ophthalmopathy over 18 months of follow-up. Hyperthyroidism patients were aged 18 to 65 years and newly diagnosed, with disease duration of less than 2 months. The study excluded patients with uncontrolled infections, other autoimmune diseases, pregnancy or lactation. Diagnoses were established on the basis of clinical symptoms, serum thyroxine and TRAb, thyroid ultrasound, and orbital computed tomography. PBMCs were isolated from 7.5 to 10 ml of fresh peripheral blood by Ficoll-Paque density gradient centrifugation. Total RNA was extracted with Trizol reagent, and quality was checked on an Agilent 2100 Bioanalyzer. What the work shows at the level of the full study, not this receptor alone: Sample size was not statistically predetermined, and investigators were not blinded to group allocation. Most expanded thyroid clonotypes (frequency above 0.001) were also detected in blood, a finding suggesting that blood repertoires may reflect thyroid immune responses. In validation, the model predicted progression to ophthalmopathy with approximately 69% sensitivity and roughly 75% specificity, a median of around six months before onset. A 13 V-J signature model separated ophthalmopathy from stable hyperthyroidism, with about 88% sensitivity and around 84% specificity in cross-validation and 80%/75% in testing.

Sequenced material: blood. In this chain, TRBV5-4 is recombined with TRBJ2-3; TRBD2 fits 12 bases in the junction. The origin of this receptor is a woman aged 50 to 65 with Graves' hyperthyroidism. The sequenced DNA: TGTGCCAGCAGCCCCTGGACTAGCGGGGGCACAGATACGCAGTATTTT. This translates into CASSPWTSGGTDTQYF.